This paragraph reports one TCR beta chain. The antigen is not known. The record originates from a study of shared clonotypes between healthy human individuals. The germline V gene encodes CDR1 SQVTM and CDR2 ANQGSEA. Trimming shortened V by 4 bases and J by 0 bases, and 7 bases separated the two germline ends. The CDR3 covers 13 residues. As originally analysed: Filtering differed since immunoSEQ provided only junctions, with no quality scores. The method was immunoSEQ multiplex PCR; TCRdb's version includes in-frame clones alone and lacks a portion of them. The D gene and trimming were derived from the DNA, and the V and J assignments and clone size from that table. This table holds about 2.3 million clones, 85% to 95% found once. Study-level findings and limits: The four-donor shared clonotypes exceeded non-shared clonotypes in generation probability, with non-shared ones scoring lower.

The TCR comes from a man aged 18 to 35 in good health. Some clones in this sample may be carry-over from other donors' samples. Input material: naive CD4+ T cells from PBMCs. The sample's subset: CD45RA+ positively selected. The chain is built from TRBV29-1 and TRBJ1-3, with D unresolved. The CDR3 DNA sequence: TGCAGCGTTGGCTCGCGCTCTGGAAACACCATATATTTT. This codes for CSVGSRSGNTIYF.